One sample yielded the 30 T cell receptor beta chains listed below, sequenced in a study of blood T cell repertoires in COVID-19. Clones were read by immunoSEQ multiplex PCR, and TCRdb kept only the in-frame ones, dropping some. The sample consists of around 60,000 clones, over 75% of them appearing once. Source material: peripheral blood. The receptors come from a man aged 65 to 79 with acute or convalescent COVID-19.

V is TRBV9 and J is TRBJ2-2, with D uncertain. Trimming pared 0 bases from V and 4 bases from J, leaving 10 bases between. The length of the CDR3 is 15 residues. CDR1 is SGDLS and CDR2 is YYNGEE in the germline V gene. Here the CDR3 DNA reads TGTGCCAGCAGCGTAGCTTCTGAGGTCACCGGGGAGCTGTTTTTT. Amino acids: CASSVASEVTGELFF.

J is TRBJ1-5 and V is TRBV6-5; 8 nucleotides agree with TRBD1. Trimming cost V 5 bases and J 5 bases; bases outside gene matches: 5. Germline CDR1 MNHEY, CDR2 SVGAGI. The CDR3 totals 14 residues. As DNA, the CDR3 is TGTGCCAGCAGTCTCGGGACAGGAGATCAGCCCCAGCATTTT. Translated: CASSLGTGDQPQHF.

The chain recombines TRBV6-6 with TRBJ2-7; 9 nucleotides line up with TRBD2. This CDR3 region has 16 residues. Germline values: CDR1 MNHNY, CDR2 SVGAGI (reference sequence). V lost 6 bases to trimming and J lost 4 bases; unmatched junction nucleotides: 13. CDR3 region: CASRDPDSSGAYEQYF. DNA for the CDR3: TGTGCCAGCAGAGACCCCGACTCTAGCGGGGCATACGAGCAGTACTTC.

Remarks on this clone: Other DNA sequences in this specimen translate into the identical CDR3. The chain uses TRBV18 and TRBJ2-5, with D maybe TRBD1 (5 bases). V lost 4 bases, J lost 2 bases, and 11 bases lay in between. CDR3 length: 14 amino acids. Germline V gene lookup returns CDR1 KGHSH and CDR2 LQKENI. CDR3 region: CASSLRTGQETQYF. In nucleotides, the CDR3 is TGTGCCAGCTCACTCCGAACAGGACAAGAGACCCAGTACTTC.

The chain combines TRBV7-3 with TRBJ2-2, with D unresolved. The CDR3 has 15 residues. CDR1 and CDR2 from the germline V gene are SGHTA and FQGTGA. V was trimmed by 3 bases and J by 0 bases, leaving 8 bases between them. CDR3 protein: CASSLSTTNTGELFF. The CDR3 nucleotides read TGTGCCAGCAGCTTGAGCACCACGAACACCGGGGAGCTGTTTTTT.

In DNA, the CDR3 is TGTGCCAGCAGCGCGGGGGACTATTTAGACACCGGGGAGCTGTTTTTT. This codes for CASSAGDYLDTGELFF. This chain joins TRBV9 and TRBJ2-2, with TRBD2 matching over 7 bases. This CDR3 spans 16 amino acids. Trimming removed 3 bases from V and 3 bases from J; junction bases left unmatched: 8. Germline CDR1 SGDLS, CDR2 YYNGEE.

This rearrangement joins TRBV18 to TRBJ1-1; a weak D match, TRBD1 (6 bases). The CDR3 is 17 residues long. Germline CDR1 reads KGHSH; CDR2 reads LQKENI. Trimming removed 4 bases at V and 5 bases at J, with 23 bases between. CDR3 sequence (DNA): TGTGCCAGCTCACTCAACCAGAGATCCAGGGGTGAAACTGAAGCTTTCTTT. It translates to CASSLNQRSRGETEAFF.

The chain is built from TRBV13 and TRBJ2-3, with 10 bases matching TRBD2. The CDR3 contains 16 residues. Germline CDR1 and CDR2: PRHDT and FYEKMQ (reference sequence). With 4 bases clipped from V and 2 bases from J, the junction kept 6 bases outside the gene matches. CDR3 nucleotides: TGTGCCAGCAGCTCCGCTAGCGGGGGTTACACAGATACGCAGTATTTT. This translates into CASSSASGGYTDTQYF.

The genes are TRBV16 and TRBJ2-7; TRBD1 matches 8 bases. After removal of 5 bases from V and 2 bases from J, the junction contained 5 bases not matched to a gene. CDR1 and CDR2 from the germline V gene are KGHSY and FQNENV. The CDR3 consists of 14 residues. CDR3 nucleotides: TGTGCCAGCAGCTTTGACAGGGGACCCTACGAGCAGTACTTC. Translation: CASSFDRGPYEQYF.

This rearrangement joins TRBV5-6 to TRBJ1-2; D is possibly TRBD1 (5 bases). The CDR3 is made up of 16 amino acids. Per the germline V gene, CDR1 is SGHDT and CDR2 is YYEEEE. V lost 0 bases to trimming and J lost 0 bases, with 12 bases between them. The CDR3: CASSLVGRSTNYGYTF. CDR3 bases: TGTGCCAGCAGCTTGGTGGGGCGATCCACTAACTATGGCTACACCTTC.

This chain joins TRBV2 and TRBJ2-3, with D unclear. V was pared by 6 bases and J by 4 bases, with 11 bases between. CDR1 is SNHLY, CDR2 FYNNEI, per germline. This CDR3 comprises 13 residues. This CDR3 reads CASRRLQADTQYF. The CDR3, as DNA: TGTGCCAGCAGGCGACTCCAAGCAGATACGCAGTATTTT.

The V call is TRBV4-1, the J call TRBJ2-5, with 7 bases fitting TRBD1. Germline-derived CDR1 and CDR2 are MGHRA and YSYEKL. With 2 bases clipped from V and 5 bases from J, the junction kept 8 bases outside the gene matches. The CDR3 has 15 amino acids. The CDR3 nucleotides read TGCGCCAGCAGCCAAACCCGGGACAGTCGGGAGACCCAGTACTTC. It translates to CASSQTRDSRETQYF.

V gene TRBV7-9 combines with J gene TRBJ2-1, with D perhaps matching TRBD2 (6 bases). CDR1 is SEHNR and CDR2 is FQNEAQ in the germline V gene (reference sequence). Trimming took 1 base from V and 0 from J, leaving 13 bases between them. The CDR3 is 17 residues long. CDR3 in DNA: TGTGCCAGCAGCTTAGTAGCGGATATTAACTCCTACAATGAGCAGTTCTTC. This encodes CASSLVADINSYNEQFF.

The V and J genes are TRBV18 and TRBJ1-3; 9 bases align to TRBD1. The V gene end was trimmed by 1 base and the J gene end by 4 bases; junction bases not matched to a gene: 2. Germline lookup yields CDR1 KGHSH and CDR2 LQKENI. CDR3 size: 15 residues. In nucleotides, the CDR3 is TGTGCCAGCTCACCACTTGGACAGGGGGGAAACACCATATATTTT. It encodes CASSPLGQGGNTIYF. The entire variable domain, with the rest obtained from reference TRBV18 and TRBJ1-3, is as follows: NAGVMQNPRHLVRRRGQEARLRCSPMKGHSHVYWYRQLPEEGLKFMVYLQKENIIDESGMPKERFSAEFPKEGPSILRIQQVVRGDSAAYFCASSPLGQGGNTIYFGEGSWLTVV.

The chain carries TRBV5-6 and TRBJ2-5; TRBD1 is a possible D gene (6 bases). The germline gives CDR1 SGHDT, CDR2 YYEEEE. The CDR3 runs to 16 residues. The V and J ends lost 4 bases and 9 bases respectively, with 25 bases between them. The CDR3 DNA reads as TGTGCCAGCAGCCCCCATCTGTGGGGTCGCTCAGGGGCCCAGTACTTC. Its translation is CASSPHLWGRSGAQYF.

The V and J genes are TRBV19 and TRBJ1-1; TRBD1 aligns across 9 bases. From germline, CDR1 is LNHDA and CDR2 SQIVND (reference sequence). The trim removed 5 bases at V and 5 bases at J, leaving 6 bases unmatched. The length of the CDR3 is 14 residues. The chain's CDR3 is CASSAGTGRTEAFF. The DNA of the CDR3 is TGTGCCAGTAGTGCCGGGACAGGGAGAACTGAAGCTTTCTTT.

CDR3 protein: CASRRHSVSGSYNEQFF. The CDR3 DNA is TGTGCCAGCCGTCGCCACAGTGTTTCAGGTTCCTACAATGAGCAGTTCTTC. The rearrangement links TRBV5-4 to TRBJ2-1; D unclear. The CDR3 has 17 amino acids. V lost 7 bases to trimming and J lost 1 base, with 21 bases between them. Germline assignment: CDR1 SGHNT and CDR2 YYREEE (reference sequence).

This chain joins TRBV18 and TRBJ2-1; 10 bases map to TRBD2. J gave up 7 bases and V 3 bases, and 6 bases lay outside the gene matches. Germline V gene data show CDR1 as KGHSH and CDR2 as LQKENI. The CDR3 extends over 15 amino acids. This CDR3 is CASSPRSGGFNEQFF. Written as DNA, the CDR3 is TGTGCCAGCTCACCCCGTAGCGGGGGGTTTAATGAGCAGTTCTTC.

The gene calls are TRBV7-2 and TRBJ1-1, with D possibly TRBD1 on 5 matching bases. The CDR3 has 15 residues. Germline values: CDR1 SGHTA, CDR2 FQGNSA. Deletions cut 5 bases from V and 2 bases from J, with 15 bases between. The CDR3 is CASSASLTVNTEAFF. CDR3 DNA sequence: TGTGCCAGCAGCGCAAGCTTGACAGTCAACACTGAAGCTTTCTTT.

This CDR3 is CASSLDGTAGGSKTQYF. As DNA, the CDR3 is TGTGCCAGCAGCTTAGACGGGACAGCGGGGGGGAGTAAGACGCAGTATTTT. The chain is built from TRBV7-2 and TRBJ2-3; 10 bases map to TRBD2. Germline trimming cut 1 base from V and 9 bases from J; bases unmatched to any gene: 13. From germline, CDR1 is SGHTA and CDR2 FQGNSA. This CDR3 has 17 amino acids.

The chain combines TRBV29-1 with TRBJ1-2, with 7 bases identical to TRBD1. The CDR3 extends over 14 amino acids. After removal of 1 base from V and 5 bases from J, the junction contained 7 bases not matched to a gene. Germline V CDR1 and CDR2: SQVTM, ANQGSEA. The CDR3: CSVEGGTALYGYTF. The CDR3 nucleotides are TGCAGCGTTGAAGGAGGGACAGCGCTATATGGCTACACCTTC.

V and J are TRBV5-5 and TRBJ1-1; D remains unclear. The CDR3 runs 13 residues. V lost 2 bases and J lost 1, with 6 bases in between. The germline V gene encodes CDR1 SGHKS and CDR2 YYEKEE (reference sequence). For the CDR3, the DNA is TGTGCCAGCAGCTTCCTCCCGAACACTGAAGCTTTCTTT. Residues: CASSFLPNTEAFF.

V is TRBV10-3 and J is TRBJ1-2, with a weak D call TRBD1 (5 bases). V lost 2 bases and J lost 6, with 13 bases in between. The CDR3 loop spans 14 amino acids. The germline gives CDR1 ENHRY, CDR2 SYGVKD. CDR3 residues: CAISELGEGNGYTF. The CDR3 nucleotides read TGTGCCATCAGTGAGCTCGGGGAGGGGAATGGCTACACCTTC.

J is TRBJ1-2 and V is TRBV28; 11 bases are shared with TRBD1. CDR3 length: 13 residues. From germline, CDR1 is MDHEN and CDR2 SYDVKM. V trimming: 5 bases; J trimming: 8 bases; junction bases outside the gene matches: 4. The CDR3 loop is CASSPRDRGGYTF. CDR3 DNA: TGTGCCAGCAGTCCCCGGGACAGGGGGGGCTACACCTTC.

This rearrangement joins TRBV27 to TRBJ2-3; D may be TRBD1 (5 bases). Germline V gene sequence: CDR1 MNHEY, CDR2 SMNVEV (reference sequence). Trimming shortened V by 5 bases and J by 4 bases, and 16 bases separated the two germline ends. CDR3 length: 15 amino acids. The CDR3 nucleotides are TGTGCCAGCAGTCTGCACCCAGGGTTAGCAGATACGCAGTATTTT. Translated, it gives CASSLHPGLADTQYF.

The CDR3 sequence: CASSRDSGSNQPQHF. Here the CDR3 DNA reads TGTGCCAGCAGCCGGGACAGTGGGAGCAATCAGCCCCAGCATTTT. This rearrangement joins TRBV9 to TRBJ1-5, with 7 bases lining up with TRBD1. The CDR3 is 15 amino acids. The V gene's germline CDR1 is SGDLS and CDR2 YYNGEE. V shed 4 bases, J shed 1 base, and the junction held 5 bases outside the gene matches.

The rearrangement uses TRBV4-1 and TRBJ1-5; D is unresolved. Trimming left V 4 bases short and J 0 bases short, with 16 bases between. CDR3 length equals 17 residues. Per germline, CDR1 MGHRA and CDR2 YSYEKL. CDR3 in amino acids: CASSRNLPRDSNQPQHF. CDR3 DNA sequence: TGCGCCAGCAGCCGCAATTTACCCCGGGATAGCAATCAGCCCCAGCATTTT.

The V gene is TRBV19, the J gene TRBJ2-3; 11 bases fit TRBD1. V trimming: 8 bases; J trimming: 5 bases; junction bases outside the gene matches: 6. Germline V gives CDR1 LNHDA, CDR2 SQIVND (reference sequence). The CDR3 runs 14 residues. The DNA of the CDR3 is TGTGCCAGTCGGACAGGGGGCAAAGTAGATACGCAGTATTTT. Its protein product is CASRTGGKVDTQYF.

This sequence joins TRBV11-2 and TRBJ2-3, with a possible D match to TRBD2 (6 bases). The V and J ends lost 6 bases and 0 bases respectively, with 13 bases between them. CDR3 size: 15 residues. The germline gives CDR1 SGHAT, CDR2 FQNNGV. The CDR3 DNA is TGTGCCAGCAGATCCGGGACTCCTAGCACAGATACGCAGTATTTT. Its protein is CASRSGTPSTDTQYF.

The chain combines TRBV19 with TRBJ1-4; TRBD1 agrees at 7 bases. The J segment lost 5 bases and the V segment lost 9 bases, leaving 15 bases of the junction unmatched. Germline loops: CDR1 LNHDA, CDR2 SQIVND (reference sequence). CDR3 length: 16 residues. As DNA, the CDR3 is TGTGCCAGCCAACGCCGGAACCGGGACAGAAATGAAAAACTGTTTTTT. Translation gives CASQRRNRDRNEKLFF.